One and the same sample provided the 32 T cell receptor beta chains below, sequenced in a study of beta chain features in type 1 diabetes. The study reverse transcribed the entire isolated RNA, so it sequenced expressed TCRB transcripts. Measured with immunoSEQ multiplex PCR; TCRdb has only the in-frame clones, and not every one. The profile covers 400,000 to 500,000 clones, with approximately 15% appearing a single time and approximately 0.035% taken by the ten largest. Material: naive CD4+ T cells from blood. These receptors originate from a man aged 25 to 45 in good health.

V is TRBV5-4 and J is TRBJ2-5; 7 positions agree with TRBD2. The CDR3 is 13 residues long. Trimming took 6 bases from V and 5 from J; bases not matched to a gene: 7. Germline values: CDR1 SGHNT, CDR2 YYREEE (reference sequence). The DNA for the CDR3 is TGTGCCAGCAAACACCAGGGAGGGGAGACCCAGTACTTC. This sequence encodes CASKHQGGETQYF. Full variable domain (outside the CDR3, taken from reference TRBV5-4 and TRBJ2-5): ETGVTQSPTHLIKTRGQQVTLRCSSQSGHNTVSWYQQALGQGPQFIFQYYREEENGRGNFPPRFSGLQFPNYSSELNVNALELDDSALYLCASKHQGGETQYFGPGTRLLVL.

The V call is TRBV7-9, the J call TRBJ2-3; D is ambiguous. Trimming cost V 2 bases and J 4 bases, with 10 bases left between them. The CDR3 spans 14 residues. Germline V gene lookup returns CDR1 SEHNR and CDR2 FQNEAQ (reference sequence). The CDR3 sequence is CASSLSLAADTQYF. CDR3 bases: TGTGCCAGCAGCTTAAGTTTAGCAGCAGATACGCAGTATTTT.

CDR3 amino acids: CASSLGSAKETQYF. In nucleotides, the CDR3 is TGCGCCAGCAGCCTCGGGTCCGCCAAAGAGACCCAGTACTTC. The V call is TRBV4-3, the J call TRBJ2-5; no clear D gene. Germline CDR1 reads LGHNA; CDR2 reads YSLEER. V lost 4 bases and J lost 3, with 12 bases in between. The CDR3 totals 14 residues.

Only a few counts were recorded for this clone. The rearrangement joins TRBV7-2 to TRBJ1-1; no clear D. V gave up 5 bases and J gave up 1 base, with 14 bases separating them. The length of the CDR3 is 15 residues. The germline CDR1 and CDR2 sequences are SGHTA and FQGNSA. The CDR3 sequence: CASSPQSRRNTEAFF. For the CDR3, the DNA is TGTGCCAGCAGCCCCCAATCTCGTAGGAACACTGAAGCTTTCTTT.

This rearrangement joins TRBV9 to TRBJ2-1, with no clear D. V was clipped by 4 bases and J by 3 bases, with 26 bases between them. The CDR3 runs 19 residues. From germline, CDR1 is SGDLS and CDR2 YYNGEE. CDR3 sequence reads: CASSHPGDPRRQNYNEQFF. CDR3 DNA sequence: TGTGCCAGCAGCCATCCTGGAGACCCCCGCCGGCAGAACTACAATGAGCAGTTCTTC. Full variable domain (rest looked up from reference TRBV9 and TRBJ2-1): DSGVTQTPKHLITATGQRVTLRCSPRSGDLSVYWYQQSLDQGLQFLIQYYNGEERAKGNILERFSAQQFPDLHSELNLSSLELGDSALYFCASSHPGDPRRQNYNEQFFGPGTRLTVL.

V is TRBV6-5 and J is TRBJ2-1; weak D call: TRBD1 (6 bases). Germline CDR1 and CDR2: MNHEY and SVGAGI. V was pared by 11 bases and J by 0 bases, with 14 bases between. The CDR3 is 14 amino acids. For the CDR3, the DNA is TGTGCCGCGAGTCAGGGGATCTCCTACAATGAGCAGTTCTTC. It yields the protein CAASQGISYNEQFF.

This clone was detected only a few times. This chain joins TRBV18 and TRBJ2-5, with D maybe TRBD2 (5 bases). V shed 1 base and J shed 2 bases, with 11 bases lying between them. CDR1 and CDR2 from the germline V gene are KGHSH and LQKENI. This CDR3 comprises 15 residues. CDR3 in DNA: TGTGCCAGCTCACCACAGGGAACGGGGCAAGAGACCCAGTACTTC. Amino acid sequence: CASSPQGTGQETQYF.

This clone was counted between two and nine times. This sequence joins TRBV19 and TRBJ2-1, with 10 bases aligning to TRBD1. Germline-derived CDR1 and CDR2 are LNHDA and SQIVND (reference sequence). The CDR3 runs 13 residues. V was clipped by 4 bases and J by 12 bases; unmatched bases: 6. CDR3 sequence (DNA): TGTGCCAGTAGTAAGGACAGGGGGTTGTGGCAGTTCTTC. This encodes CASSKDRGLWQFF.

Worth noting for this clone: Other DNA sequences of this sample code for an identical CDR3. The chain employs TRBV6-5 and TRBJ2-5, with TRBD2 matching over 7 bases. From germline, CDR1 is MNHEY and CDR2 SVGAGI. The length of the CDR3 is 14 residues. The V segment lost 5 bases and the J segment 4 bases; nucleotides outside the gene matches: 7. The CDR3 spells CASSPPGGRETQYF. The DNA of the CDR3 is TGTGCCAGCAGTCCCCCGGGGGGACGAGAGACCCAGTACTTC.

The chain joins TRBV7-9 to TRBJ2-1; the match to TRBD2 covers 11 bases. The CDR3 loop spans 19 amino acids. Germline V lookup: CDR1 SEHNR, CDR2 FQNEAQ (reference sequence). V was clipped by 3 bases and J by 6 bases; unmatched bases: 16. Here the CDR3 reads CASSFKFPFTSGRTNEQFF. The CDR3 DNA sequence: TGTGCCAGCAGCTTCAAATTCCCATTCACTAGCGGGAGAACCAATGAGCAGTTCTTC.

This chain joins TRBV4-3 and TRBJ1-4; 7 nucleotides agree with TRBD1. There are 16 residues in the CDR3. V was pared by 4 bases and J by 8 bases, with 13 bases of the junction left unmatched. Per the germline V gene, CDR1 is LGHNA and CDR2 is YSLEER. CDR3 in amino acids: CASSPGVGTGAEKLFF. DNA for the CDR3: TGCGCCAGCAGCCCTGGGGTTGGTACAGGGGCCGAAAAACTGTTTTTT.

This clone has only a few counts. This rearrangement joins TRBV6-5 to TRBJ2-5; D not resolved. V was clipped by 0 bases and J by 3 bases, with 11 bases between them. This CDR3 region has 15 residues. Per the germline V gene, CDR1 is MNHEY and CDR2 is SVGAGI. The CDR3 nucleotides are TGTGCCAGCAGTTACTCACGGGTTACGAAAGAGACCCAGTACTTC. Its protein is CASSYSRVTKETQYF.

The chain combines TRBV12-5 with TRBJ1-1; D is unclear. Trimming shortened V by 1 base and J by 4 bases, and 7 bases separated the two germline ends. The CDR3 covers 13 residues. In germline, CDR1 is LGHNT, CDR2 FRNRAP. The DNA of the CDR3 is TGTGCTAGTGGTTTGGCCGGAGGCACTGAAGCTTTCTTT. This sequence encodes CASGLAGGTEAFF.

This clone was picked up a small number of times. The chain carries TRBV4-1 and TRBJ2-3; D is perhaps TRBD1 or TRBD2 (6 bases each). CDR3 length: 16 residues. V shed 3 bases and J shed 2 bases, with 15 bases lying between them. Germline V gene data show CDR1 as MGHRA and CDR2 as YSYEKL. CDR3 residues: CASSHVGGKYTDTQYF. The CDR3 DNA reads as TGCGCCAGCAGCCATGTGGGGGGCAAATACACAGATACGCAGTATTTT.

The V and J genes are TRBV6-5 and TRBJ2-7; D possibly corresponds to TRBD1 (6 bases). Trimming stripped 6 bases from V and 6 bases from J, with 15 bases between. Germline assignment: CDR1 MNHEY and CDR2 SVGAGI. The CDR3 length is 13 residues. The CDR3 DNA follows: TGTGCCAGCAGGCGAACAGGGAAGGCCGAGCAGTACGTC. Translating gives CASRRTGKAEQYV.

The sample holds a few counts of this clone. V is TRBV19 and J is TRBJ1-3; unclear D gene. From germline, CDR1 is LNHDA and CDR2 SQIVND (reference sequence). CDR3 length equals 13 residues. The V and J ends lost 5 bases and 2 bases respectively, with 7 bases between them. The CDR3 region is CASSPAAGNTIYF. The CDR3 region has the DNA TGTGCCAGTAGTCCGGCAGCTGGAAACACCATATATTTT.

This clone was found a few times. The chain is built from TRBV9 and TRBJ1-6, with unresolved D. Trimming took off 0 bases at V and 7 bases at J, with 8 bases between the two ends. The germline V gene has CDR1 SGDLS and CDR2 YYNGEE. This CDR3 is built from 14 residues. In DNA, the CDR3 is TGTGCCAGCAGCGTAGATTTTTGGAATTCACCCCTCCACTTT. Its translation is CASSVDFWNSPLHF.

This clone was observed a handful of times. The gene calls are TRBV23-1 and TRBJ2-6; 7 positions match TRBD1. TRBV23-1 is treated as an ORF (open reading frame) with a function not yet certain. Trimming at V came to 4 bases and at J to 0 bases, leaving 6 bases not matched to a gene. This CDR3 is built from 17 residues. CDR3 residues: CASSRTGDNSGANVLTF. In nucleotides, the CDR3 is TGCGCCAGCAGTCGCACAGGGGACAACTCTGGGGCCAACGTCCTGACTTTC.

This CDR3 is CASSLPTQGYGELFF. CDR3 coding DNA: TGTGCCAGCAGCTTACCAACACAGGGGTACGGGGAGCTGTTTTTT. The V and J genes are TRBV7-8 and TRBJ2-2, with 7 bases that match TRBD1. The CDR3 has 15 amino acids. Germline CDR1 and CDR2: SGHVS and FQNEAQ. V dropped 2 bases and J dropped 7; count of bases not matched to a gene: 7.

The chain carries TRBV11-2 and TRBJ2-3; possible D gene TRBD2, 6 bases. The CDR3 is 14 residues long. V lost 0 bases and J lost 3, with 7 bases in between. CDR1 and CDR2 (germline): SGHAT, FQNNGV. CDR3 sequence reads: CASSLELATDTQYF. In DNA, the CDR3 is TGTGCCAGCAGCTTAGAACTAGCAACAGATACGCAGTATTTT.

CDR3 bases: TGTGCCAGCAGCTTGCATCGACAGGGTCTCTACGAGCAGTACTTC. Translation: CASSLHRQGLYEQYF. The chain uses TRBV5-4 and TRBJ2-7, with TRBD1 identical over 7 bases. Germline CDR1 and CDR2: SGHNT and YYREEE (reference sequence). J lost 3 bases, V lost 1 base, and 7 bases had no gene match. The CDR3 is made up of 15 amino acids.

The rearrangement links TRBV9 to TRBJ2-2; 10 bases agree with TRBD2. V was pared by 0 bases and J by 7 bases, with 6 bases of the junction left unmatched. The length of the CDR3 is 16 residues. Germline loops: CDR1 SGDLS, CDR2 YYNGEE. The CDR3 protein is CASSVELAGAIGELFF. CDR3 nucleotides: TGTGCCAGCAGCGTAGAGCTAGCGGGAGCGATCGGGGAGCTGTTTTTT.

This clone was detected a few times. The chain is built from TRBV7-9 and TRBJ2-1, with D unresolved. Germline CDR1 is SEHNR and CDR2 is FQNEAQ (reference sequence). Trimming removed 8 bases at V and 3 bases at J, with 14 bases between. The CDR3 is 14 residues long. DNA for the CDR3: TGTGCCAGCCTCCTCTCCGTTGGCTACAATGAGCAGTTCTTC. It translates to CASLLSVGYNEQFF.

The chain uses TRBV4-1 and TRBJ2-5, with 7 bases aligning to TRBD1. CDR1 and CDR2 from the germline V gene are MGHRA and YSYEKL. This CDR3 is 13 amino acids long. The ends lost 5 bases at V and 5 bases at J; junction bases unmatched: 5. The CDR3 DNA reads TGCGCCAGCAGCGTCCAGGGGGTGGAGACCCAGTACTTC. Encoded protein: CASSVQGVETQYF.

The table lists this clone with a few counts. This rearrangement joins TRBV5-6 to TRBJ2-5; TRBD2 agrees at 10 bases. With V trimmed by 1 base and J by 4 bases, 10 bases remained unmatched. Germline-derived CDR1 and CDR2 are SGHDT and YYEEEE. The length of the CDR3 is 17 residues. The CDR3, as DNA: TGTGCCAGCAGCTTGCTTTCACTAGCGGGATGGGCAGAGACCCAGTACTTC. Its translation is CASSLLSLAGWAETQYF.

This chain joins TRBV4-1 and TRBJ2-7, with no clear D. The CDR3 has 13 residues. Trimming took 1 base from V and 4 from J, leaving 8 bases between them. Germline CDR1 MGHRA, CDR2 YSYEKL. In DNA, the CDR3 is TGCGCCAGCAGCCAAGTGCCCAGGTACGAGCAGTACTTC. Its protein is CASSQVPRYEQYF.

This clone was counted a few times. This sequence joins TRBV7-4 and TRBJ2-7; no reliable D call. V dropped 4 bases and J dropped 4 bases, with 17 bases sitting between them. This CDR3 comprises 15 residues. Germline lookup yields CDR1 SGHVT and CDR2 SQSDAQ. Written as DNA, the CDR3 is TGTGCCAGCAGCTCCCCCCAGAAAACCCCTTACGAGCAGTACTTC. It is translated as CASSSPQKTPYEQYF.

This clone has just a few counts. Its ends do not fully match the called genes, so a read error is possible. The CDR3 bases are TGTGCCAGCAGCGGGAACAGCGCCGGACGGCTTTTT. Translating it yields CASSGNSAGRLF. The J gene is TRBJ1-6, the V gene TRBV5-4; D remains unclear. Germline V gives CDR1 SGHNT, CDR2 YYREEE (reference sequence). The CDR3 extends over 12 amino acids. The complete variable domain, with remaining parts taken from reference TRBV5-4 and TRBJ1-6, reads ETGVTQSPTHLIKTRGQQVTLRCSSQSGHNTVSWYQQALGQGPQFIFQYYREEENGRGNFPPRFSGLQFPNYSSELNVNALELDDSALYLCASSGNSAGRLFGNGTRLTVT.

This clone was observed a few times. V gene TRBV7-8 combines with J gene TRBJ2-4; weak D call: TRBD2 (5 bases). The CDR3 is 17 residues long. The germline CDR1 and CDR2 sequences are SGHVS and FQNEAQ. Deletions cut 1 base from V and 1 base from J, with 14 bases between. The CDR3 nucleotides are TGTGCCAGCAGCTTAGGGGCGGGCCTAGGGGCCAAAAACATTCAGTACTTC. Encoded protein: CASSLGAGLGAKNIQYF.

V gene TRBV19 combines with J gene TRBJ1-1; possible D gene TRBD1, 6 bases. The CDR3 runs 12 residues. CDR1 and CDR2 from the germline V gene are LNHDA and SQIVND (reference sequence). Trimming pared 10 bases from V and 7 bases from J, leaving 16 bases between. The CDR3 DNA reads as TGTGCCACCCGTGGGGGCTGGGGTGAAGCTTTCTTT. It translates to CATRGGWGEAFF.

The rearrangement joins TRBV9 to TRBJ2-1; TRBD2 matches at 10 bases. CDR3 size: 16 residues. Germline CDR1 and CDR2: SGDLS and YYNGEE. V shed 0 bases and J 7 bases; nucleotides not matched to a gene: 7. DNA of the CDR3: TGTGCCAGCAGCGTAGGTACTAGCGGGGCAGAGAATGAGCAGTTCTTC. Translation gives CASSVGTSGAENEQFF.

The V gene is TRBV7-2, the J gene TRBJ2-7; D remains ambiguous. Trimming stripped 1 base from V and 6 bases from J, with 10 bases between. The CDR3 consists of 13 residues. The germline CDR1 and CDR2 sequences are SGHTA and FQGNSA. The CDR3 nucleotides read TGTGCCAGCAGCTTAGGCCCACGCTCCGAGCAGTACTTC. This encodes CASSLGPRSEQYF.